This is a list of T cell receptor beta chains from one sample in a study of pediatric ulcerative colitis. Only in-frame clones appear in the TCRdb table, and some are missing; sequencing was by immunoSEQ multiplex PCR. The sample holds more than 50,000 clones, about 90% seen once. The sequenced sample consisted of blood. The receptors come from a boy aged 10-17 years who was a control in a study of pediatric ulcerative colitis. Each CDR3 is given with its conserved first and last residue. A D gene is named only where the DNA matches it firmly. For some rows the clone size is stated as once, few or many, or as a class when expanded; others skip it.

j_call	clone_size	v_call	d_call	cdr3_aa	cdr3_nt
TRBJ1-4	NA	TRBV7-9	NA	CASSSPGERNEKLFF	TGTGCCAGCAGCTCGCCGGGGGAGCGCAATGAAAAACTGTTTTTT
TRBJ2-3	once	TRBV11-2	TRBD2	CASSEPSSGGPDTQYF	TGTGCCAGCAGCGAACCTTCTAGCGGGGGTCCAGATACGCAGTATTTT
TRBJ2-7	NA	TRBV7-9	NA	CASSYGLLGHEQYF	TGTGCCAGCAGCTACGGACTACTCGGCCACGAGCAGTACTTC
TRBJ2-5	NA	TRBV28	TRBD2	CASSPWGTSGSYETQYF	TGTGCCAGCAGTCCATGGGGGACTAGCGGGAGTTACGAGACCCAGTACTTC
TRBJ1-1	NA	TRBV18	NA	CASSPIKGGVNTEAFF	TGTGCCAGCTCACCAATAAAGGGGGGGGTGAACACTGAAGCTTTCTTT
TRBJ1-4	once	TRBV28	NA	CASSTYGTPDEKLFF	TGTGCCAGCTCGACGTACGGGACACCAGATGAAAAACTGTTTTTT
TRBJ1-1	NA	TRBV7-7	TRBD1	CASSLDRGSEAFF	TGTGCTAGCAGCTTAGACAGGGGCTCTGAAGCTTTCTTT
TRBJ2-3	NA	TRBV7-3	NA	CASSLRRTASTDTQYF	TGTGCCAGCAGCTTAAGGAGGACCGCTAGCACAGATACGCAGTATTTT
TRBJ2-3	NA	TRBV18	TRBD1	CASSLGQGDRMDTQYF	TGTGCCAGCTCCCTCGGACAGGGAGATCGGATGGATACGCAGTATTTT
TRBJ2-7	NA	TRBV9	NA	CASSVADGRGDEQYF	TGTGCCAGCAGCGTAGCTGACGGGAGAGGAGACGAGCAGTACTTC
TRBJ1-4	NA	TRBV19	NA	CASSIGTRPTNEKLFF	TGTGCCAGTAGTATAGGCACCCGCCCAACTAATGAAAAACTGTTTTTT
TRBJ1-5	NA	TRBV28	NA	CASSLPALGLRNQPQHF	TGTGCCAGCAGTTTACCGGCGCTTGGTTTGCGCAATCAGCCCCAGCATTTT
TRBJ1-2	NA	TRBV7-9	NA	CASSLTGSKRANYGYTF	TGTGCCAGCAGCCTGACCGGGTCCAAAAGAGCTAACTATGGCTACACCTTC
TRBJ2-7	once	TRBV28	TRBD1	CASSGGTGGSYEQYF	TGTGCCAGCAGTGGAGGGACAGGGGGTTCCTACGAGCAGTACTTC
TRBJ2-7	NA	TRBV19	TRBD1	CASSLSGGIHEQYF	TGTGCCAGTAGTTTGTCAGGGGGCATCCACGAGCAGTACTTC
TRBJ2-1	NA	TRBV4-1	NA	CASSQDGASHQGNEQFF	TGCGCCAGCAGCCAAGATGGGGCTAGCCACCAAGGGAATGAGCAGTTCTTC
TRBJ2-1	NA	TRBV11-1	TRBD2	CASSTALAGGGYEQFF	TGTGCCAGCAGCACCGCACTAGCGGGAGGGGGTTATGAGCAGTTCTTC
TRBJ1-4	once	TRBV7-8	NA	CASSLRRGQTSDITNEKLFF	TGTGCCAGCAGCTTAAGGCGTGGACAAACCTCAGATATAACTAATGAAAAACTGTTTTTT
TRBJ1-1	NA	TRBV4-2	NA	CASSQVPTEAFF	TGTGCCAGCAGCCAAGTTCCCACTGAAGCTTTCTTT
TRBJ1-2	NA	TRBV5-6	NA	CASSRGDYGYTF	TGTGCCAGCAGCCGAGGGGACTATGGCTACACCTTC